This entry concerns a single T cell receptor beta chain. Its target is not known. Template switching (which added a universal primer site) was used, and cDNA carried unique molecular identifiers. TCRdb reprocessed the 5' RACE reads with MiXCR, giving one entry per CDR3 protein. The sample lists approximately 690,000 distinct CDR3 sequences, 5.5% to 6.5% seen once, with around 1.9% in the top ten. The sample is drawn from a study of identical twins. Whole-study findings and limits: Among beta out-of-frame sequences, excess sharing between twins appeared weaker. Potential partial confounding of zero-insertion analyses by invariant MAIT and iNKT cells was noted. High-abundance cord blood beta clonotypes had fewer insertions; memory repertoires showed none.

There are 16 residues in the CDR3. The TCR was taken from a man in his late teens or twenties in good health. This chain connects TRBV21-1 to TRBJ1-1; the listed D gene, TRBD1, was not tested against the DNA. TRBV21-1 is an annotated pseudogene. The sample comprised naive T cells sorted from blood. The CDR3 protein is CASPENTQGRETEAFF. CDR3 nucleotide sequence: TGTGCCAGCCCAGAAAATACACAGGGGAGAGAAACTGAAGCTTTCTTT.